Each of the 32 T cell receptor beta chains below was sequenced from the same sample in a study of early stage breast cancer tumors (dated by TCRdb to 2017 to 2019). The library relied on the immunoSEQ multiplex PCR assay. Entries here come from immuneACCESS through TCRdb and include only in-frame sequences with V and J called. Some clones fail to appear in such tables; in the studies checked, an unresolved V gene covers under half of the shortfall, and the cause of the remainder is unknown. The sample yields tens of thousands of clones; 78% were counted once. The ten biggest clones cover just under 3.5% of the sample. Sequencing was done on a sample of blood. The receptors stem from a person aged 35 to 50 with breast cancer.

CDR3 in DNA: TGTGCCAGCTCACCATCGACAGGGGGATTTAATGGCTACACCTTC. Amino acids: CASSPSTGGFNGYTF. The chain joins TRBV18 to TRBJ1-2; TRBD1 matches 9 bases. The CDR3 runs 15 residues. V shed 2 bases, J shed 6 bases, and the junction held 7 bases outside the gene matches. The germline V gene has CDR1 KGHSH and CDR2 LQKENI.

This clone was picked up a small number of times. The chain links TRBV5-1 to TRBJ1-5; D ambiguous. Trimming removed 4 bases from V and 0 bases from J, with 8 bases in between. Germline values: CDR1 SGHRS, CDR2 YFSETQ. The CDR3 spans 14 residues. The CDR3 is CASSLDYSNQPQHF. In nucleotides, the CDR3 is TGCGCCAGCAGCCTGGATTATAGCAATCAGCCCCAGCATTTT.

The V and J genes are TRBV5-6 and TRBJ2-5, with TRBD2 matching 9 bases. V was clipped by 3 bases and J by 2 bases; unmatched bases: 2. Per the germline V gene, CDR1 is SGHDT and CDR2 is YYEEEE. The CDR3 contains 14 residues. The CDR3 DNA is TGTGCCAGCAGCTCGACTAGCGGTCAAGAGACCCAGTACTTC. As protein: CASSSTSGQETQYF.

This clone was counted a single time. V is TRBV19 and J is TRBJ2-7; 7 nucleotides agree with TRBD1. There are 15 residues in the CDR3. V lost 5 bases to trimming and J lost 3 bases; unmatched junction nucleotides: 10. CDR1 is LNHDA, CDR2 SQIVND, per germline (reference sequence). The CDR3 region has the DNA TGTGCCAGTAGTCGCCAAAGGGACAGAGGCTACGAGCAGTACTTC. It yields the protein CASSRQRDRGYEQYF.

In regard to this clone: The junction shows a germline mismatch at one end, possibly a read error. CDR3 sequence (DNA): TGCGCCAGCAGATTGGACAGGGCCGATGGCTACACCTTC. Encoded protein: CASRLDRADGYTF. The V call is TRBV5-1, the J call TRBJ1-2; TRBD1 matches 8 bases. CDR1 is SGHRS, CDR2 YFSETQ, per germline. The CDR3 spans 13 residues. Full variable domain (remainder filled in from reference TRBV5-1 and TRBJ1-2): KAGVTQTPRYLIKTRGQQVTLSCSPISGHRSVSWYQQTPGQGLQFLFEYFSETQRNKGNFPGRFSGRQFSNSRSEMNVSTLELGDSALYLCASRLDRADGYTFGSGTRLTVV.

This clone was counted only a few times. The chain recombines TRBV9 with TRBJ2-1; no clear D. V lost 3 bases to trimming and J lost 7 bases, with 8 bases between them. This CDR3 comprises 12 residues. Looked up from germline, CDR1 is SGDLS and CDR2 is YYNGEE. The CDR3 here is CASSDTLNEQFF. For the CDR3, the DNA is TGTGCCAGCAGCGATACTCTTAATGAGCAGTTCTTC.

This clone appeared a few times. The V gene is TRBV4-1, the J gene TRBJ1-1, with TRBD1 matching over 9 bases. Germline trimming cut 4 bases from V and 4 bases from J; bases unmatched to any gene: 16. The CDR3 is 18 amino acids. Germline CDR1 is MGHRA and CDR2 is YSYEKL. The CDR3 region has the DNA TGCGCCAGCAGCCCATCCGGGACAGGGATGGAGGGGAGCACTGAAGCTTTCTTT. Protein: CASSPSGTGMEGSTEAFF.

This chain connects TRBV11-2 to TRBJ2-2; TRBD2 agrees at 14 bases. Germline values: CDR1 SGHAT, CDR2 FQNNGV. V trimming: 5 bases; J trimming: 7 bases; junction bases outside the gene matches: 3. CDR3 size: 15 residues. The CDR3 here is CASSTGLAGVGELFF. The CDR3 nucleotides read TGTGCCAGCAGCACGGGACTAGCGGGAGTCGGGGAGCTGTTTTTT.

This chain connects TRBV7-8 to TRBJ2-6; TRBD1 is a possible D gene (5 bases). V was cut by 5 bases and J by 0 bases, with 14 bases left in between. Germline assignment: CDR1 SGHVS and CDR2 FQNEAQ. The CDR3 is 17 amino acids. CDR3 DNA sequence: TGTGCCAGCAGCGAACGACAGCTCCTCTCTGGGGCCAACGTCCTGACTTTC. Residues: CASSERQLLSGANVLTF.

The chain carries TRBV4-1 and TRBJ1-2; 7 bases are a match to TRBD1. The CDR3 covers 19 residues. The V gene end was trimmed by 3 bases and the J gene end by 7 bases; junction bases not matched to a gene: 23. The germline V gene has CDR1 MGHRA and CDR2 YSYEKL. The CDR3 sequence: CASSHADDLYRGQTVGYTF. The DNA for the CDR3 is TGCGCCAGCAGCCACGCTGATGACCTCTACAGGGGCCAGACGGTTGGCTACACCTTC.

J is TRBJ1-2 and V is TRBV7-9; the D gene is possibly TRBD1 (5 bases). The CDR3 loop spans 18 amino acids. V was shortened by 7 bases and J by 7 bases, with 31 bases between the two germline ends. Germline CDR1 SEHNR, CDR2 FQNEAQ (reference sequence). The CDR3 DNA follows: TGTGCCAGCAACCTACTCGATACAGGCTTGAGTGTGGTTTGTGGCTACACCTTC. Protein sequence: CASNLLDTGLSVVCGYTF.

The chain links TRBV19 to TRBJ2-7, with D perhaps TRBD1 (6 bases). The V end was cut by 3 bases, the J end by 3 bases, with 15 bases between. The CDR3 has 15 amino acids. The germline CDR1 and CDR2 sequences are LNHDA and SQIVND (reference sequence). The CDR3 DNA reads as TGTGCCAGTAGTATCGCTACCGGGACAAGCTACGAGCAGTACTTC. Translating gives CASSIATGTSYEQYF.

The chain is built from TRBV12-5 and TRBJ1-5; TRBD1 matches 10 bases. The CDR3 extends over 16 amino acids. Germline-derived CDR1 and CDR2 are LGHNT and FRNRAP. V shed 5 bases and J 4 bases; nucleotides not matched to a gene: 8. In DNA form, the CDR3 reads TGTGCTAGTGGTGACCGTACGGACAGGGGGAATCAGCCCCAGCATTTT. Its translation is CASGDRTDRGNQPQHF.

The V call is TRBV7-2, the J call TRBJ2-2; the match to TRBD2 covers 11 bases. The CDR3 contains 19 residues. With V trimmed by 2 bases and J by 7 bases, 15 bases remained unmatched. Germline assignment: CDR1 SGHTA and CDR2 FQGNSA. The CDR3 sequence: CASSLSGTSGTARGGELFF. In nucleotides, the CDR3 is TGTGCCAGCAGCTTATCTGGGACTAGCGGAACAGCTAGGGGCGGGGAGCTGTTTTTT. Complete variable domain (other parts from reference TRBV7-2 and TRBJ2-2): GAGVSQSPSNKVTEKGKDVELRCDPISGHTALYWYRQSLGQGLEFLIYFQGNSAPDKSGLPSDRFSAERTGGSVSTLTIQRTQQEDSAVYLCASSLSGTSGTARGGELFFGEGSRLTVL.

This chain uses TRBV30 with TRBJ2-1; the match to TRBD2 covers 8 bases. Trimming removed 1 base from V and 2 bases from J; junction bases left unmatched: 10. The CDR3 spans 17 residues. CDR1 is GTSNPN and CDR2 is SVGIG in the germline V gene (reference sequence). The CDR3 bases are TGTGCCTGGAGTGGTCGGCATCGGGAGGGCCCCTACAATGAGCAGTTCTTC. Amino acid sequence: CAWSGRHREGPYNEQFF.

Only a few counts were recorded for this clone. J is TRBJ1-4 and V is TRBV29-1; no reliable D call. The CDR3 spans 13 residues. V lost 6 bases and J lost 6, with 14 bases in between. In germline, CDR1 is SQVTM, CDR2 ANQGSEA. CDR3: CSVRTGRDEKLFF. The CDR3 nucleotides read TGCAGCGTAAGGACGGGAAGGGATGAAAAACTGTTTTTT.

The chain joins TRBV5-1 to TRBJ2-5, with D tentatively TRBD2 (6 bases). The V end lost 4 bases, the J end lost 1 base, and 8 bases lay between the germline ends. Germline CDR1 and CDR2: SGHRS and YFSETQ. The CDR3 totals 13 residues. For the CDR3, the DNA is TGCGCCAGCAGCCCGGGACTCCAAGAGACCCAGTACTTC. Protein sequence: CASSPGLQETQYF. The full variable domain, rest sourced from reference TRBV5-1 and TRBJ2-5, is KAGVTQTPRYLIKTRGQQVTLSCSPISGHRSVSWYQQTPGQGLQFLFEYFSETQRNKGNFPGRFSGRQFSNSRSEMNVSTLELGDSALYLCASSPGLQETQYFGPGTRLLVL.

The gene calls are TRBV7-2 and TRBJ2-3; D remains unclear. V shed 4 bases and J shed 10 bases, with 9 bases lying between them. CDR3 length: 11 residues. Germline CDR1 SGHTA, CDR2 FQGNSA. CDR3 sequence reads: CASSSGQAQYF. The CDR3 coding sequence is TGTGCCAGCAGCTCCGGGCAGGCGCAGTATTTT. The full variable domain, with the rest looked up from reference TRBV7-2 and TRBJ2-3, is GAGVSQSPSNKVTEKGKDVELRCDPISGHTALYWYRQSLGQGLEFLIYFQGNSAPDKSGLPSDRFSAERTGGSVSTLTIQRTQQEDSAVYLCASSSGQAQYFGPGTRLTVL.

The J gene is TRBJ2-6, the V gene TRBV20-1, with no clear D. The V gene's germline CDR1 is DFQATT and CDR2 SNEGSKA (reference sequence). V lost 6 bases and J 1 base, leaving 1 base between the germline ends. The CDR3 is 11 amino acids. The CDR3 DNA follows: TGCAGTGCGTCTGGGGCCAACGTCCTGACTTTC. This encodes CSASGANVLTF.

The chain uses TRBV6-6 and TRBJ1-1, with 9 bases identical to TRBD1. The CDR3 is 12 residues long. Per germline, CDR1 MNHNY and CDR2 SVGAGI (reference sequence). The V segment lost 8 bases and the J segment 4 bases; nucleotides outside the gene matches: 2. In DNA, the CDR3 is TGTGCCAGCCGGGACAGGGTCACTGAAGCTTTCTTT. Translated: CASRDRVTEAFF.

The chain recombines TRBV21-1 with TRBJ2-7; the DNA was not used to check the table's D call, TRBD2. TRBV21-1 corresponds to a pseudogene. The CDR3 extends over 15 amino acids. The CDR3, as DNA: TGTGCCAGCAGCAAGCCCCGACGGGGTTCCTACGAGCAGTACTTC. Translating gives CASSKPRRGSYEQYF.

The CDR3 sequence: CASSEFRGGQPQHF. CDR3 DNA: TGCGCCAGCAGTGAGTTCAGGGGAGGTCAGCCCCAGCATTTT. This chain uses TRBV10-2 with TRBJ1-5; D perhaps matches TRBD1 (6 bases). The CDR3 is 14 residues long. Germline V gene lookup returns CDR1 WSHSY and CDR2 SAAADI. With 1 base removed from V and 6 bases from J, the gap between germline ends came to 10 bases.

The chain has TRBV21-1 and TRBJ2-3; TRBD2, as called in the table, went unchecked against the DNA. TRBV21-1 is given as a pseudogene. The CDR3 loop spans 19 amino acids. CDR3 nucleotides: TGTGCCAGCAGTAAACCCCGGGAAGAACTAGCGGGGTCCACAGATACGCAGTATTTT. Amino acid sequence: CASSKPREELAGSTDTQYF.

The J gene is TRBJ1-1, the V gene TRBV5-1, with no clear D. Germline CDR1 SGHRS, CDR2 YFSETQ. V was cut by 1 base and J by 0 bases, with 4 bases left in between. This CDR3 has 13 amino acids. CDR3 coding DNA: TGCGCCAGCAGCTTGAACATGAACACTGAAGCTTTCTTT. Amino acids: CASSLNMNTEAFF.

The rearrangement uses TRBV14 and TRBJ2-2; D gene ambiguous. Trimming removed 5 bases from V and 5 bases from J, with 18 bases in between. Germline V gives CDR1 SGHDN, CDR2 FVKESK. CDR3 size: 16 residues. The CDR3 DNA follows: TGTGCCAGCAGCTCTTGGACGGTCTCTAGTACCGGGGAGCTGTTTTTT. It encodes CASSSWTVSSTGELFF.

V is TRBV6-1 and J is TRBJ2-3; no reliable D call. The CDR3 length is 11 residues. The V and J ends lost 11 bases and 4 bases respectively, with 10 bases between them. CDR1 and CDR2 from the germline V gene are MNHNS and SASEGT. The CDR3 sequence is CAASTADTQYF. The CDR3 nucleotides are TGTGCCGCCAGTACGGCAGATACGCAGTATTTT.

The CDR3 protein is CASSLGVTGYTF. Here the CDR3 DNA reads TGCGCCAGCAGCTTGGGAGTTACAGGCTACACCTTC. The V gene is TRBV5-1, the J gene TRBJ1-2; D call uncertain. The CDR3 runs to 12 residues. Trimming left V 0 bases short and J 8 bases short, with 8 bases between. Germline V gene lookup returns CDR1 SGHRS and CDR2 YFSETQ.

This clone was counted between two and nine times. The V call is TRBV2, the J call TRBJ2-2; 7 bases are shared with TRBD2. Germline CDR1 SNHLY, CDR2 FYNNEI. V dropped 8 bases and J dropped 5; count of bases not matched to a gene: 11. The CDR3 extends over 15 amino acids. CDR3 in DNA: TGTGCCAGCCGGACCGGGGGGAGAACTACCGGGGAGCTGTTTTTT. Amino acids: CASRTGGRTTGELFF.

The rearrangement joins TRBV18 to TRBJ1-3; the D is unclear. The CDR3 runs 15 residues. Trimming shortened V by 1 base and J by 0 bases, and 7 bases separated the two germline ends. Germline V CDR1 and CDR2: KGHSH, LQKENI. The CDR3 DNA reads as TGTGCCAGCTCACCACAAAGGCGCTCTGGAAACACCATATATTTT. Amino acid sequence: CASSPQRRSGNTIYF. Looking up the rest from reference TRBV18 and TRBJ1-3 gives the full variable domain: NAGVMQNPRHLVRRRGQEARLRCSPMKGHSHVYWYRQLPEEGLKFMVYLQKENIIDESGMPKERFSAEFPKEGPSILRIQQVVRGDSAAYFCASSPQRRSGNTIYFGEGSWLTVV.

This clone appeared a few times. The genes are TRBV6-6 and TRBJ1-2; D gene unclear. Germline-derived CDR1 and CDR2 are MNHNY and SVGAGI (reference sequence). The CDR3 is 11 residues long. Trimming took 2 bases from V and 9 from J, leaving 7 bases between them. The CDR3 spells CASSYRVSYTF. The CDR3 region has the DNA TGTGCCAGCAGTTACAGGGTGAGCTACACCTTC.

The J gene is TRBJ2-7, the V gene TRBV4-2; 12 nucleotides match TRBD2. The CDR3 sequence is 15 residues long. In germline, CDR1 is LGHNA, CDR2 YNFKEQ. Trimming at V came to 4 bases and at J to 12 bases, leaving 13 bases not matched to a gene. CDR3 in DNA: TGTGCCAGCAGCCGAACAAGACTAGCGGGAGAACCTGCGTACTTC. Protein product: CASSRTRLAGEPAYF.

The CDR3, as DNA: TGTGCCATCAGTGAGTCCAAGGCAGGAAGCAATGAGCAGTTCTTC. Its protein is CAISESKAGSNEQFF. V and J are TRBV10-3 and TRBJ2-1, with D uncertain. The CDR3 length is 15 residues. V lost 0 bases and J lost 6, with 12 bases in between. Germline assignment: CDR1 ENHRY and CDR2 SYGVKD.